A single sample is the source of the 27 T cell receptor beta chains below, sequenced in a study of blood T cell repertoires in COVID-19. TCRdb's copy holds only in-frame clones and misses some; the assay was immunoSEQ multiplex PCR. The table includes 75,000 to 100,000 clones, around 85% detected once. The sequencing sample was made of peripheral blood. These receptors were obtained from a woman aged 80 or older with acute or convalescent COVID-19.

V is TRBV5-4 and J is TRBJ1-5, with 7 bases fitting TRBD1. The J segment lost 0 bases and the V segment lost 3 bases, leaving 3 bases of the junction unmatched. Germline-derived CDR1 and CDR2 are SGHNT and YYREEE (reference sequence). The CDR3 contains 15 residues. CDR3 region: CASSYDRDSNQPQHF. CDR3 bases: TGTGCCAGCAGCTATGACAGGGATAGCAATCAGCCCCAGCATTTT.

The chain is built from TRBV28 and TRBJ1-2; TRBD1 matches 7 bases. This CDR3 spans 14 amino acids. Germline V gene lookup returns CDR1 MDHEN and CDR2 SYDVKM. V dropped 2 bases and J dropped 4; count of bases not matched to a gene: 4. The CDR3 bases are TGTGCCAGCAGTTTACGGGGACAGCCCTATGGCTACACCTTC. Translation: CASSLRGQPYGYTF.

This clone is a singleton in its sample. The chain uses TRBV2 and TRBJ2-7; TRBD2 matches at 7 bases. Germline V CDR1 and CDR2: SNHLY, FYNNEI. This CDR3 comprises 16 residues. J lost 0 bases, V lost 3 bases, and 8 bases had no gene match. In DNA, the CDR3 is TGTGCCAGCAGTGAGGGGGGGACTGGCAGCTCCTACGAGCAGTACGTC. Amino acids: CASSEGGTGSSYEQYV.

The gene calls are TRBV3-1 (or the pseudogene TRBV3-2) and TRBJ1-1, with 10 bases fitting TRBD1. V dropped 3 bases and J dropped 0; count of bases not matched to a gene: 10. This CDR3 comprises 18 residues. Germline loops: CDR1 LGHDT, CDR2 YNNKEL (reference sequence). The chain's CDR3 is CASSHGDRGAIMNTEAFF. DNA for the CDR3: TGTGCCAGCAGCCACGGGGACAGGGGCGCAATTATGAACACTGAAGCTTTCTTT.

The chain is built from TRBV29-1 and TRBJ2-3, with a tentative D call TRBD2 (6 bases). Germline V lookup: CDR1 SQVTM, CDR2 ANQGSEA. V was cut by 3 bases and J by 3 bases, with 10 bases left in between. The CDR3 sequence is 13 residues long. The CDR3 here is CSVDLSGTDTQYF. In nucleotides, the CDR3 is TGCAGCGTTGATCTTAGCGGTACAGATACGCAGTATTTT.

V and J are TRBV24-1 and TRBJ2-1, with 8 bases aligning to TRBD1. Per the germline V gene, CDR1 is KGHDR and CDR2 is SFDVKD. Trimming at V came to 5 bases and at J to 6 bases, leaving 14 bases not matched to a gene. This CDR3 has 17 amino acids. CDR3 DNA: TGTGCCACCAGTGTGTCCCACGGACAGGGTGGGGGCAATGAGCAGTTCTTC. It translates to CATSVSHGQGGGNEQFF.

The V gene is TRBV5-1, the J gene TRBJ2-1; 8 bases agree with TRBD2. The V segment lost 2 bases and the J segment 8 bases; nucleotides outside the gene matches: 3. Looked up from germline, CDR1 is SGHRS and CDR2 is YFSETQ. The CDR3 consists of 13 residues. The CDR3: CASSFGGADEQFF. CDR3 in DNA: TGCGCCAGCAGCTTCGGGGGGGCTGATGAGCAGTTCTTC.

J is TRBJ2-7 and V is TRBV6-2 or TRBV6-3, with TRBD1 as a possible D gene (6 bases). V gave up 6 bases and J gave up 4 bases, with 10 bases separating them. CDR1 and CDR2 from the germline V gene are MNHEY and SVGEGT. The CDR3 runs to 12 residues. This CDR3 is CASSATGYEQYF. The DNA for the CDR3 is TGTGCCAGCAGCGCTACAGGGTACGAGCAGTACTTC.

The gene calls are TRBV9 and TRBJ2-7; 8 nucleotides line up with TRBD2. Per germline, CDR1 SGDLS and CDR2 YYNGEE. The CDR3 is 16 amino acids. J gave up 5 bases and V 3 bases, and 13 bases lay outside the gene matches. CDR3 residues: CASSAHRLQAGDEQYF. The CDR3 bases are TGTGCCAGCAGCGCCCACCGTCTTCAAGCGGGGGACGAGCAGTACTTC.

J is TRBJ2-1 and V is TRBV7-2, with 9 nucleotides matching TRBD2. The V and J ends lost 5 bases and 6 bases, in that order; junction bases with no gene match: 8. Germline V lookup: CDR1 SGHTA, CDR2 FQGNSA. This CDR3 spans 15 amino acids. The CDR3 region is CASSPRGGVGNEQFF. The CDR3 bases are TGTGCCAGCAGCCCGCGGGGGGGAGTTGGCAATGAGCAGTTCTTC.

The chain uses TRBV18 and TRBJ2-1; D is perhaps TRBD2 (5 bases). Per the germline V gene, CDR1 is KGHSH and CDR2 is LQKENI. The CDR3 covers 14 residues. V lost 8 bases, J lost 5 bases, and 16 bases lay in between. The CDR3 sequence: CASGTERAHNEQFF. The CDR3 region has the DNA TGTGCCAGCGGCACAGAGAGGGCCCACAATGAGCAGTTCTTC.

The chain joins TRBV5-1 to TRBJ1-4, with 11 bases lining up with TRBD1. The V gene end was trimmed by 4 bases and the J gene end by 8 bases; junction bases not matched to a gene: 7. The CDR3 sequence is 15 residues long. The germline V gene has CDR1 SGHRS and CDR2 YFSETQ. The chain's CDR3 is CASSDGQGAWEKLFF. In DNA, the CDR3 is TGCGCCAGCAGCGACGGACAGGGGGCCTGGGAAAAACTGTTTTTT.

The chain combines TRBV2 with TRBJ1-2, with D perhaps matching TRBD1 (6 bases). The CDR3 runs to 13 residues. V lost 7 bases to trimming and J lost 2 bases, with 11 bases between them. Germline lookup yields CDR1 SNHLY and CDR2 FYNNEI. The CDR3 nucleotides read TGTGCCAGCACCAGAACAGGGAACTATGGCTACACCTTC. The encoded protein is CASTRTGNYGYTF.

The chain combines TRBV7-6 with TRBJ2-7; D possibly corresponds to TRBD2 (5 bases). The CDR3 spans 12 residues. Deletions cut 5 bases from V and 2 bases from J, with 7 bases between. CDR1 SGHVS and CDR2 FNYEAQ come from the germline V gene. This CDR3 reads CASSPGTYEQYV. The CDR3, as DNA: TGTGCCAGCAGCCCGGGGACCTACGAGCAGTACGTC.

This clone has just a few counts. The chain recombines TRBV4-1 with TRBJ1-2; tentative D call: TRBD1 (5 bases). Germline-derived CDR1 and CDR2 are MGHRA and YSYEKL. The CDR3 runs 16 residues. Trimming took off 4 bases at V and 4 bases at J, with 19 bases between the two ends. CDR3 in amino acids: CASSPGPLDTTYGYTF. For the CDR3, the DNA is TGCGCCAGCAGCCCGGGCCCCCTGGACACGACCTATGGCTACACCTTC.

This chain joins TRBV7-2 and TRBJ2-3; D is uncertain. CDR3 length: 15 amino acids. The V and J ends lost 5 bases and 0 bases respectively, with 12 bases between them. Looked up from germline, CDR1 is SGHTA and CDR2 is FQGNSA. CDR3 in amino acids: CASSGQSTSTDTQYF. The CDR3 DNA reads as TGTGCCAGCAGCGGCCAATCGACTAGCACAGATACGCAGTATTTT. The full variable domain, its missing parts supplied by reference TRBV7-2 and TRBJ2-3, is GAGVSQSPSNKVTEKGKDVELRCDPISGHTALYWYRQSLGQGLEFLIYFQGNSAPDKSGLPSDRFSAERTGGSVSTLTIQRTQQEDSAVYLCASSGQSTSTDTQYFGPGTRLTVL.

The chain combines TRBV18 with TRBJ2-7; 11 bases map to TRBD1. Germline V gene data show CDR1 as KGHSH and CDR2 as LQKENI. The CDR3 loop spans 15 amino acids. With 6 bases clipped from V and 2 bases from J, the junction kept 6 bases outside the gene matches. The CDR3 DNA is TGTGCCAGCTCCCTAGGGACAGGGGGGACCTACGAGCAGTACTTC. Translation: CASSLGTGGTYEQYF.

V and J are TRBV27 and TRBJ2-2; D is unresolved. Germline lookup yields CDR1 MNHEY and CDR2 SMNVEV (reference sequence). The CDR3 contains 16 residues. V was pared by 6 bases and J by 5 bases, with 19 bases between. CDR3 DNA: TGTGCCAGCAGCCCCAATGGAGCTATCGGGACCGGGGAGCTGTTTTTT. Its translation is CASSPNGAIGTGELFF.

The rearrangement links TRBV5-1 to TRBJ1-6; 11 bases agree with TRBD1. The CDR3 loop spans 15 amino acids. Trimming removed 0 bases from V and 9 bases from J; junction bases left unmatched: 2. Germline lookup yields CDR1 SGHRS and CDR2 YFSETQ. The CDR3 here is CASSLEGTGGSPLHF. The CDR3 DNA follows: TGCGCCAGCAGCTTGGAAGGGACAGGGGGTTCACCCCTCCACTTT. The complete variable domain, with remaining parts taken from reference TRBV5-1 and TRBJ1-6, reads KAGVTQTPRYLIKTRGQQVTLSCSPISGHRSVSWYQQTPGQGLQFLFEYFSETQRNKGNFPGRFSGRQFSNSRSEMNVSTLELGDSALYLCASSLEGTGGSPLHFGNGTRLTVT.

V gene TRBV19 combines with J gene TRBJ1-4, with D maybe TRBD1 (5 bases). CDR1 LNHDA and CDR2 SQIVND come from the germline V gene (reference sequence). This CDR3 region has 16 residues. The V and J ends lost 10 bases and 15 bases respectively, with 33 bases between them. The CDR3 protein is CATKGTGRARGENLFF. The CDR3 bases are TGTGCCACGAAAGGTACCGGCAGGGCGCGGGGTGAAAACTTGTTTTTT.

J is TRBJ2-7 and V is TRBV9; D perhaps matches TRBD1 (5 bases). CDR3 size: 15 residues. Looked up from germline, CDR1 is SGDLS and CDR2 is YYNGEE. V was pared by 4 bases and J by 0 bases, with 14 bases between. In DNA, the CDR3 is TGTGCCAGCAGCCCTCTGGGGCAAAGCTCCTACGAGCAGTACTTC. Its translation is CASSPLGQSSYEQYF.

The J gene is TRBJ1-2, the V gene TRBV21-1; TRBD1 is the table's D call, not checked against the DNA. TRBV21-1 is designated a pseudogene. The CDR3 sequence is 16 residues long. The CDR3 loop is CASSSGQPLSYYGYTF. CDR3 bases: TGTGCCAGCAGCTCCGGACAGCCGCTCTCATACTATGGCTACACCTTC.

The chain links TRBV29-1 to TRBJ1-1; D possibly corresponds to TRBD1 (5 bases). The CDR3 has 16 amino acids. V was trimmed by 3 bases and J by 0 bases, leaving 17 bases between them. CDR1 SQVTM and CDR2 ANQGSEA come from the germline V gene. CDR3 DNA sequence: TGCAGCGTTGAGGGGGGTGAGGGAGGTATGAACACTGAAGCTTTCTTT. Protein sequence: CSVEGGEGGMNTEAFF.

This chain joins TRBV28 and TRBJ2-7; 8 bases align to TRBD1. The CDR3 covers 12 residues. After removal of 6 bases from V and 7 bases from J, the junction contained 5 bases not matched to a gene. Looked up from germline, CDR1 is MDHEN and CDR2 is SYDVKM. CDR3 sequence (DNA): TGTGCCAGCAGCCGGACAGGGTGGGAGCAGTACGTC. Its translation: CASSRTGWEQYV.

The rearrangement uses TRBV5-1 and TRBJ2-2; tentative D call: TRBD1 (5 bases). The CDR3 is 15 residues long. Germline lookup yields CDR1 SGHRS and CDR2 YFSETQ. The V end lost 4 bases, the J end lost 6 bases, and 16 bases lay between the germline ends. The CDR3 loop reads CASSPRAAKAGELFF. For the CDR3, the DNA is TGCGCCAGCAGCCCCAGGGCGGCCAAGGCCGGGGAGCTGTTTTTT.

The CDR3 is CASSVEEGGTYEQYF. CDR3 nucleotide sequence: TGTGCCAGCAGCGTAGAGGAGGGGGGGACCTACGAGCAGTACTTC. J is TRBJ2-7 and V is TRBV9; D is perhaps TRBD2 (7 bases). CDR3 length: 15 residues. Trimming stripped 0 bases from V and 2 bases from J, with 12 bases between. Germline assignment: CDR1 SGDLS and CDR2 YYNGEE.

As DNA, the CDR3 is TGTGCCAGCAGGCGGGGGAGTGAAGCTTTCTTT. Translated: CASRRGSEAFF. The V and J genes are TRBV6-5 and TRBJ1-1; D is possibly TRBD1 (5 bases). The V gene's germline CDR1 is MNHEY and CDR2 SVGAGI. This CDR3 has 11 residues. The V end lost 6 bases, the J end lost 7 bases, and 9 bases lay between the germline ends.